Following are 29 T cell receptor beta chains from one sample sequenced in a study of blood T cells in healthy people across ages. Alongside a J-beta primer mix, a sample-barcoded 5' primer served in a second PCR lasting roughly 6 to 11 cycles. Via MiXCR, TCRdb re-called the 5' RACE reads, giving one row per CDR3 protein. The sample lists some 700,000 distinct CDR3 sequences; 20% to 25% were seen once. Sequences were obtained from blood. These receptors were obtained from a man in his sixties or seventies in good health.

The chain joins TRBV12-3 or TRBV12-4 to TRBJ2-1, with 10 positions matching TRBD2. The length of the CDR3 is 15 residues. V shed 3 bases and J 8 bases; nucleotides not matched to a gene: 7. CDR3 bases: TGTGCCAGCAGTTTCCCAGCGGGAGGGTTCGATGAGCAGTTCTTC. Its protein is CASSFPAGGFDEQFF.

The V and J genes are TRBV6-5 and TRBJ1-2; D is possibly TRBD1 (6 bases). The CDR3 length is 15 residues. Trimming cost V 5 bases and J 3 bases, with 16 bases left between them. Per germline, CDR1 MNHEY and CDR2 SVGAGI. DNA for the CDR3: TGTGCCAGCAGTCTTCGGGACAAGGGAGACTATGGCTACACCTTC. This encodes CASSLRDKGDYGYTF.

The genes are TRBV5-1 and TRBJ2-3; 8 nucleotides align to TRBD1. The CDR3 sequence is 15 residues long. The V segment lost 2 bases and the J segment 6 bases; nucleotides outside the gene matches: 8. Germline loops: CDR1 SGHRS, CDR2 YFSETQ. The CDR3 bases are TGCGCCAGCAGCTTCAACCGACAGGGGCTTGATACGCAGTATTTT. It specifies CASSFNRQGLDTQYF. The whole variable domain, remainder taken from reference TRBV5-1 and TRBJ2-3, is KAGVTQTPRYLIKTRGQQVTLSCSPISGHRSVSWYQQTPGQGLQFLFEYFSETQRNKGNFPGRFSGRQFSNSRSEMNVSTLELGDSALYLCASSFNRQGLDTQYFGPGTRLTVL.

This clonotype has a handful of counts. This sequence joins TRBV21-1 and TRBJ1-4; the DNA was not used to check the table's D call, TRBD1. TRBV21-1 corresponds to a pseudogene. This CDR3 is 17 amino acids long. Here the CDR3 reads CASSKLPKWGANEKLFF. CDR3 bases: TGTGCCAGCAGCAAACTCCCCAAATGGGGCGCTAATGAAAAACTGTTTTTT.

This clonotype was observed many times. V and J are TRBV6-6 and TRBJ2-1; D call uncertain. V was shortened by 6 bases and J by 3 bases, with 12 bases between the two germline ends. The CDR3 runs 14 residues. Germline V CDR1 and CDR2: MNHNY, SVGAGI (reference sequence). The CDR3 is CASRLAGDYNEQFF. The CDR3, as DNA: TGTGCCAGCAGGCTTGCTGGGGACTACAATGAGCAGTTCTTC.

There are a few counts of this clonotype. V gene TRBV2 combines with J gene TRBJ2-1; D call uncertain. Trimming shortened V by 10 bases and J by 7 bases, and 17 bases separated the two germline ends. In germline, CDR1 is SNHLY, CDR2 FYNNEI. The CDR3 sequence is 13 residues long. CDR3 in DNA: TGTGCCACCTCAATTACTTATGGGAATGAGCAGTTCTTC. Translation gives CATSITYGNEQFF.

The J gene is TRBJ2-3, the V gene TRBV12-3 or TRBV12-4; 7 bases map to TRBD2. The V and J ends lost 6 bases and 0 bases, in that order; junction bases with no gene match: 15. CDR3 length: 18 residues. The CDR3 DNA follows: TGTGCCAGCAGCGCTAGATTACTAGCGCAGATAAGCACAGATACGCAGTATTTT. Its protein product is CASSARLLAQISTDTQYF.

In its sample, this clonotype was seen a few times. The chain joins TRBV7-9 to TRBJ2-7, with D hard to call. Per germline, CDR1 SEHNR and CDR2 FQNEAQ (reference sequence). Trimming removed 1 base at V and 3 bases at J, with 7 bases between. The length of the CDR3 is 13 residues. The CDR3 spells CASSLGGHYEQYF. The CDR3 DNA is TGTGCCAGCAGCTTAGGGGGTCACTACGAGCAGTACTTC.

The rearrangement uses TRBV24-1 and TRBJ2-5; 8 bases agree with TRBD1. The CDR3 is made up of 16 amino acids. V gave up 10 bases and J gave up 1 base; unmatched junction bases: 13. Per germline, CDR1 KGHDR and CDR2 SFDVKD. CDR3 residues: CATFPDREQSQETQYF. In nucleotides, the CDR3 is TGTGCCACTTTCCCGGACAGGGAGCAGAGCCAAGAGACCCAGTACTTC.

This clonotype was picked up a small number of times. Written as DNA, the CDR3 is TGTGCCAGCAGTTACGGTCAGGCCTCTAATGAAAAACTGTTTTTT. As protein: CASSYGQASNEKLFF. The genes are TRBV6-6 and TRBJ1-4; no clear D. Trimming left V 2 bases short and J 3 bases short, with 10 bases between. The CDR3 loop spans 15 amino acids. Germline V CDR1 and CDR2: MNHNY, SVGAGI (reference sequence).

The chain is built from TRBV28 and TRBJ2-7; 8 bases are shared with TRBD1. The CDR3 loop spans 16 amino acids. The junction had 11 bases not matched to a gene; V was cut back by 5 bases and J by 2 bases. The germline gives CDR1 MDHEN, CDR2 SYDVKM. The CDR3 here is CASSTIQGEDPYEQYF. Written as DNA, the CDR3 is TGTGCCAGCAGTACAATACAGGGGGAGGACCCCTACGAGCAGTACTTC.

This clonotype was detected ten times or more. The V and J genes are TRBV2 and TRBJ1-4; no clear D gene. Germline CDR1 and CDR2: SNHLY and FYNNEI. Trimming removed 7 bases from V and 0 bases from J, with 6 bases in between. The CDR3 is made up of 13 amino acids. The CDR3 protein is CASTRSTNEKLFF. The DNA of the CDR3 is TGTGCCAGCACCAGATCAACTAATGAAAAACTGTTTTTT.

This clonotype showed up just a few times. The chain couples TRBV11-2 to TRBJ2-3, with D perhaps assigned TRBD1 or TRBD2 (5 bases each). CDR3 length: 14 amino acids. The germline V and J ends were trimmed by 5 bases and 2 bases, with 11 bases remaining between them. Germline values: CDR1 SGHAT, CDR2 FQNNGV. This chain's CDR3 is CASSPLGVTDTQYF. In nucleotides, the CDR3 is TGTGCCAGCAGCCCCCTGGGGGTCACAGATACGCAGTATTTT.

This clonotype was observed a handful of times. V and J are TRBV3-1 and TRBJ1-5; D possibly corresponds to TRBD1 (6 bases). CDR1 LGHDT and CDR2 YNNKEL come from the germline V gene (reference sequence). V was trimmed by 5 bases and J by 4 bases, leaving 12 bases between them. The CDR3 has 14 amino acids. The CDR3, as DNA: TGTGCCAGCAGCAGGGGGTCAAGTAATCAGCCCCAGCATTTT. This gives the protein CASSRGSSNQPQHF.

This clonotype was picked up one time. CDR3 sequence: CASSLSGGYNSPLHF. The CDR3 bases are TGCGCCAGCAGCTTGTCCGGGGGCTATAATTCACCCCTCCACTTT. V is TRBV5-1 and J is TRBJ1-6; tentative D call: TRBD1 (5 bases). V dropped 1 base and J dropped 3 bases, with 8 bases sitting between them. CDR1 SGHRS and CDR2 YFSETQ come from the germline V gene. The CDR3 consists of 15 residues.

This clonotype showed up many times. The genes are TRBV24-1 and TRBJ2-5, with D perhaps TRBD1 (6 bases). This CDR3 is 15 amino acids long. The V end was cut by 3 bases, the J end by 5 bases, with 15 bases between. Germline V gene sequence: CDR1 KGHDR, CDR2 SFDVKD. The CDR3 region is CATSDRQVTQETQYF. The CDR3, as DNA: TGTGCCACCAGTGATAGACAGGTGACTCAGGAGACCCAGTACTTC.

The CDR3: CASSSGRQREEKLFF. The CDR3 DNA reads as TGCGCCAGCAGCTCCGGTAGGCAGAGGGAGGAAAAACTGTTTTTT. The chain is built from TRBV5-1 and TRBJ1-4; no definite D call. The CDR3 sequence is 15 residues long. CDR1 is SGHRS, CDR2 YFSETQ, per germline. V gave up 3 bases and J gave up 8 bases, with 17 bases separating them.

This clonotype was seen only a few times. The chain employs TRBV5-1 and TRBJ2-3; 9 nucleotides line up with TRBD2. The CDR3 loop spans 15 amino acids. CDR1 SGHRS and CDR2 YFSETQ come from the germline V gene. V lost 4 bases and J lost 5; bases outside the gene matches: 8. CDR3 DNA sequence: TGCGCCAGCAGCGTAACAAGCGGGGGGAAAGATACGCAGTATTTT. It is translated as CASSVTSGGKDTQYF. Supplemented by reference TRBV5-1 and TRBJ2-3, the full variable domain reads KAGVTQTPRYLIKTRGQQVTLSCSPISGHRSVSWYQQTPGQGLQFLFEYFSETQRNKGNFPGRFSGRQFSNSRSEMNVSTLELGDSALYLCASSVTSGGKDTQYFGPGTRLTVL.

This clonotype was detected only a few times. This chain joins TRBV6-5 and TRBJ2-1; 11 bases line up with TRBD1. The J call could be wrong; TRBJ2-7 is a better fit for the DNA end. Germline V gene lookup returns CDR1 MNHEY and CDR2 SVGAGI. The length of the CDR3 is 15 residues. The CDR3 protein is CASSRTGGGLYEQYF. CDR3 coding DNA: TGTGCCAGCAGCCGGACAGGGGGCGGTTTGTACGAGCAGTACTTC.

Notes on this clonotype: The CDR3 does not end in the conserved phenylalanine or tryptophan, so this is likely a read error. J is TRBJ1-2 and V is TRBV5-1; possible D gene TRBD1, 5 bases. The length of the CDR3 is 14 residues. V was shortened by 8 bases and J by 1 base, with 15 bases between the two germline ends. Germline V gene lookup returns CDR1 SGHRS and CDR2 YFSETQ. CDR3 nucleotide sequence: TGCGCCAGTTCCGCGGGGCGGGATAACTATGGCTACACCCTC. Translated: CASSAGRDNYGYTL.

In the case of this clonotype: At one end, the junction sequence differs from germline, possibly due to a read error. The chain links TRBV27 to TRBJ2-4; TRBD1 matches at 12 bases. Germline V CDR1 and CDR2: MNHEY, SMNVEV (reference sequence). This CDR3 has 20 residues. This CDR3 reads CASSFRDRGPLSPAKNIQYF. As DNA, the CDR3 is TGTGCCAGCAGTTTTCGGGACAGGGGGCCCTTATCCCCAGCCAAAAATATTCAGTACTTC.

This clonotype occurred a few times. The genes are TRBV9 and TRBJ2-1, with 12 nucleotides matching TRBD2. Germline loops: CDR1 SGDLS, CDR2 YYNGEE. The CDR3 has 16 residues. Trimming cost V 4 bases and J 6 bases; bases outside gene matches: 8. The CDR3 bases are TGTGCCAGCAGCCGTAGAGGGACTAGCGGGTTCAATGAGCAGTTCTTC. Its translation: CASSRRGTSGFNEQFF.

J is TRBJ1-5 and V is TRBV29-1; no firm D call. Trimming took off 4 bases at V and 5 bases at J, with 9 bases between the two ends. Germline V gene lookup returns CDR1 SQVTM and CDR2 ANQGSEA. The CDR3 is 12 amino acids. The CDR3 reads CSVGARDQPQHF. CDR3 DNA: TGCAGCGTTGGGGCAAGGGATCAGCCCCAGCATTTT.

J is TRBJ1-4 and V is TRBV7-9; perhaps TRBD1 as D (6 bases). The V gene lost 8 bases and the J gene lost 7 bases, with 17 bases spanning the gap. Germline values: CDR1 SEHNR, CDR2 FQNEAQ (reference sequence). The length of the CDR3 is 14 residues. The CDR3 loop is CASGPGGRSEKLFF. For the CDR3, the DNA is TGTGCCAGCGGACCCGGGGGCAGGAGTGAAAAACTGTTTTTT.

This clonotype was seen a handful of times. The chain is built from TRBV4-3 and TRBJ1-5, with D unresolved. This CDR3 has 16 residues. Per germline, CDR1 LGHNA and CDR2 YSLEER. V was shortened by 0 bases and J by 1 base, with 10 bases between the two germline ends. CDR3 region: CASSQEISWSNQPQHF. The CDR3 DNA reads TGCGCCAGCAGCCAAGAAATTAGTTGGAGCAATCAGCCCCAGCATTTT.

This clonotype was counted ten times or more. V is TRBV11-2 and J is TRBJ2-2, with D tentatively TRBD2 (5 bases). V was cut by 6 bases and J by 1 base, with 18 bases left in between. This CDR3 has 17 amino acids. Per the germline V gene, CDR1 is SGHAT and CDR2 is FQNNGV. CDR3 sequence (DNA): TGTGCCAGCAGGAGGATGGGCGGCGGGCTGAACACCGGGGAGCTGTTTTTT. This encodes CASRRMGGGLNTGELFF.

This clonotype appeared a few times. CDR3 sequence reads: CASSLVTSSTDTQYF. The CDR3 DNA reads TGTGCCAGCAGCTTGGTTACCTCTAGCACAGATACGCAGTATTTT. The rearrangement joins TRBV5-5 to TRBJ2-3; D is undetermined. Germline CDR1 is SGHKS and CDR2 is YYEKEE (reference sequence). The CDR3 is 15 residues long. The ends were cut back, 0 bases at V and 0 bases at J, with 8 bases in the middle.

The chain uses TRBV11-2 and TRBJ2-7; the match to TRBD2 covers 9 bases. This CDR3 is built from 11 residues. Germline CDR1 reads SGHAT; CDR2 reads FQNNGV. CDR3 nucleotides: TGTGCCAGCAGTTTCGCGGGACTAGCATATGTC. Translating it yields CASSFAGLAYV.

This clonotype was found a few times. This chain connects TRBV19 to TRBJ2-3, with TRBD1 as a possible D gene (6 bases). CDR3 length: 16 amino acids. The V and J ends lost 5 bases and 0 bases respectively, with 15 bases between them. CDR1 LNHDA and CDR2 SQIVND come from the germline V gene (reference sequence). The CDR3 reads CASSPQMGASTDTQYF. The DNA for the CDR3 is TGTGCCAGTAGTCCTCAAATGGGGGCAAGCACAGATACGCAGTATTTT.